Following are 9 T cell receptor beta chains from one sample sequenced in a study of cytomegalovirus exposure and HLA in healthy donors (dated by TCRdb to 2015 to 2018). Library method: the immunoSEQ multiplex PCR assay. The multiplex PCR relied on a mix of 60 forward primers for TCR Vbeta segments and 13 reverse primers for TCR Jbeta segments. The clones in this table, taken by TCRdb from immuneACCESS, are in-frame only. Not every clone is retained; where verified, under half of the shortfall comes from an unresolved V gene, and the cause of the rest is unknown. The sample table lists roughly 120,000 clones, 55% to 65% of them with a count of one. Clones ranked in the top ten supply approximately 11% of the sample. The sample taken for sequencing was PBMCs. The receptor source for this set is a man aged 40-50 years in good health and CMV-seropositive.

The V and J genes are TRBV2 and TRBJ2-3; D is undetermined. The CDR3 runs 14 residues. Germline loops: CDR1 SNHLY, CDR2 FYNNEI. V lost 7 bases and J 3 bases, leaving 14 bases between the germline ends. CDR3 sequence: CASNRVFGTDTQYF. The CDR3 bases are TGTGCCAGCAACCGGGTATTTGGGACAGATACGCAGTATTTT.

The CDR3 here is CASSGDGSTPCRVETQYF. The CDR3 bases are TGCGCCAGCAGTGGTGACGGGAGTACCCCCTGCCGTGTTGAGACCCAGTACTTC. The chain links TRBV10-1 to TRBJ2-5, with D perhaps matching TRBD2 (6 bases). CDR3 length: 18 amino acids. Trimming shortened V by 4 bases and J by 5 bases, and 26 bases separated the two germline ends. Germline V gene sequence: CDR1 WNHNN, CDR2 SYGVQD (reference sequence).

The chain couples TRBV27 to TRBJ1-2; 8 nucleotides agree with TRBD1. This CDR3 spans 15 amino acids. V lost 5 bases and J lost 7; bases outside the gene matches: 12. Germline V gene lookup returns CDR1 MNHEY and CDR2 SMNVEV (reference sequence). CDR3 bases: TGTGCCAGCAGTAATAACCGGGACAGGAGTCCTGGCTACACCTTC. Amino acid sequence: CASSNNRDRSPGYTF.

The chain couples TRBV28 to TRBJ2-7; no reliable D call. Deletions cut 3 bases from V and 2 bases from J, with 14 bases between. The CDR3 covers 15 residues. In germline, CDR1 is MDHEN, CDR2 SYDVKM. CDR3 in amino acids: CASSLAPSVPYEQYF. The CDR3 DNA reads as TGTGCCAGCAGTTTGGCTCCCTCAGTTCCCTACGAGCAGTACTTC.

This clone has only a few counts. The V gene is TRBV4-1, the J gene TRBJ1-4, with D perhaps matching TRBD1 (5 bases). This CDR3 region has 15 residues. V was shortened by 3 bases and J by 7 bases, with 15 bases between the two germline ends. Germline CDR1 MGHRA, CDR2 YSYEKL. The CDR3 DNA sequence: TGCGCCAGCAGCCACCTTCCCAAAGGGGTTGAAAAACTGTTTTTT. Translating it yields CASSHLPKGVEKLFF.

The CDR3 DNA is TGCGCCAGCAGTCAATGTACAGCCGGGGAGCTGTTTTTT. Its protein is CASSQCTAGELFF. This rearrangement joins TRBV23-1 to TRBJ2-2; D gene ambiguous. TRBV23-1 is an ORF, with its function uncertain. CDR3 length: 13 residues. Between the trimmed V and J ends, which lost 1 base and 6 bases, there was a span of 6 bases.

This chain joins TRBV6-5 and TRBJ1-2; no firm D call. The CDR3 has 15 amino acids. Trimming shortened V by 0 bases and J by 4 bases, and 12 bases separated the two germline ends. CDR1 and CDR2 from the germline V gene are MNHEY and SVGAGI. CDR3 coding DNA: TGTGCCAGCAGTTACTCTGACGGGTGGATCTATGGCTACACCTTC. Encoded protein: CASSYSDGWIYGYTF.

This chain uses TRBV10-2 with TRBJ2-2, with 12 positions matching TRBD1. Looked up from germline, CDR1 is WSHSY and CDR2 is SAAADI. V lost 5 bases to trimming and J lost 2 bases; unmatched junction nucleotides: 3. The CDR3 totals 16 residues. The CDR3 protein is CASSLGTGGNTGELFF. The CDR3 DNA reads as TGCGCCAGCAGTCTCGGGACAGGGGGCAACACCGGGGAGCTGTTTTTT.

J is TRBJ2-1 and V is TRBV11-2; D gene unclear. Deletions cut 3 bases from V and 9 bases from J, with 15 bases between. The CDR3 runs 14 residues. Germline CDR1 SGHAT, CDR2 FQNNGV. This chain's CDR3 is CASSFRRETLEQFF. As DNA, the CDR3 is TGTGCCAGCAGCTTCCGCCGAGAAACTCTTGAGCAGTTCTTC.